The clone carrying this T cell receptor beta chain was found once. From germline, CDR1 is SGHRS and CDR2 YFSETQ. The CDR3 covers 15 residues. Trimming took off 2 bases at V and 3 bases at J, with 15 bases between the two ends. Profiled with immunoSEQ multiplex PCR; TCRdb holds only in-frame clones, not every one. The table includes about 42,000 clones, around nine tenths detected once. This sample is drawn from a study of T cell changes during pregnancy in multiple sclerosis. The genes are TRBV5-1 and TRBJ2-7; tentatively, D is TRBD1 (6 bases). The sequence was obtained from a female donor with multiple sclerosis, enrolled in a pregnancy study. The specimen was CD4+ T cells from peripheral blood mononuclear cells, collected after pregnancy. CDR3 coding DNA: TGCGCCAGCAGCTTACAGGGAAGCGAACTCTACGAGCAGTACTTC. It is translated as CASSLQGSELYEQYF. The full variable domain, with the rest looked up from reference TRBV5-1 and TRBJ2-7, is KAGVTQTPRYLIKTRGQQVTLSCSPISGHRSVSWYQQTPGQGLQFLFEYFSETQRNKGNFPGRFSGRQFSNSRSEMNVSTLELGDSALYLCASSLQGSELYEQYFGPGTRLTVT.